This entry features one TCR beta chain sequence. Its antigen is unknown. No quality values exist for individual bases; no much larger clone is one base distant. The immunoSEQ Assay, a bias-controlled multiplex PCR, was used to amplify TCRbeta CDR3 regions from genomic DNA. Processing in the source paper ran as follows. Within the assay, amplification of reference gene primers was used to estimate how many nucleated cells each sample contained. To quantify the absolute abundance of each unique TCRbeta CDR3 rearrangement, sequence reads were collapsed and filtered. Productive Simpson clonality was computed per sample as the square root of Simpson's diversity index over productive rearrangements. The table was pulled from immuneACCESS by TCRdb, which kept in-frame rearrangements only. Such tables lose some clones; where checked, under half of the loss comes from unresolved V genes, and the rest has no known cause. The DNA gave D and trimming, while V, J and clone size come from that table. Present in this sample are some 190,000 clones, roughly four fifths of which were seen just once. In total, the top ten clones hold around 12% of the sample.

The CDR3 sequence holds 11 residues, the cysteine and phenylalanine included. Only CDR3 DNA remains: 33 bases, in frame from the first base. Here V drops 6 bases and J drops 11 bases, and the junction holds 4 bases not matched to any gene. From a lookup of the germline V gene, CDR1 and CDR2 are MNHEY and SVGEGT. This entry belongs to a study of blood T cell repertoires in COVID-19 (dated by TCRdb to 2018 to 2021). In the study overall: Samples from collaborators originated in the United States, Italy and Spain and spanned both the acute and convalescent phases of COVID-19. The prospective study material was composed of cDNA or gDNA derived from T cells, B-cell-depleted T cells, or PBMCs. Where HLA class I and class II types were available, the types were taken from metadata supplied by the sample provider, not from assay-based typing. The dataset comprised deeply sampled blood TCRbeta repertoires from subjects exposed to, actively infected with, or recovered from COVID-19. A freely available public database, intended as a resource for researchers studying the immune response to SARS-CoV-2, is where the repertoires were released. Samples were obtained from the ongoing ImmuneRACE study (first 160 participants) and from some 1,300 subjects provided by 6 global collaborators. The sample metadata nearly always contained a de-identified subject ID, COVID-19 status, age in years and sex.

Here is what the overall study found, with its caveats: The quantity of clinical and demographic metadata differed by source and by participant and was supplied without curation.

Whole blood was collected in K2EDTA tubes by collaborating institutions according to the institutions' own protocols. For TCRbeta analysis, collaborators shipped samples as frozen whole blood, isolated PBMCs, or DNA extracted from either of those sample types. The chain is made from TRBV6-2 or TRBV6-3 and TRBJ1-5, with 7 central nucleotides matching TRBD1. The sequenced material came from peripheral blood. This TCR came from a woman aged 50 to 60 with acute or convalescent COVID-19. The CDR3 protein sequence reads: CASSHGQAQHF. DNA sequence: TGTGCCAGCAGCCACGGACAGGCCCAGCATTTT.